These T cell receptor beta chains were read from a single sample in a study of cytomegalovirus exposure and HLA in healthy donors. The table came from immunoSEQ multiplex PCR; TCRdb's copy has only in-frame clones and leaves some out. Found here are some 200,000 clones, under 9.5% of them singletons; the top ten hold approximately 1.4%. Sequenced sample: PBMCs. Receptors were obtained from a woman under 40 in good health and CMV-seropositive. Both conserved end residues are part of each CDR3. D genes are given only for firm matches. The size entry is marked missing in some rows and otherwise reads once, few, many or a size class.

clone_size,j_call,v_call,d_call,cdr3_aa,cdr3_nt
NA,TRBJ2-2,TRBV27,NA,CASSLLGTGNTGELFF,TGTGCCAGCAGTTTATTGGGAACAGGGAACACCGGGGAGCTGTTTTTT
few,TRBJ1-6,TRBV5-1,NA,CASSLSTINSPLHF,TGCGCCAGCAGTCTTAGCACGATTAATTCACCCCTCCACTTT
few,TRBJ2-3,TRBV14,NA,CASSQGMQRSTDTQYF,TGTGCCAGCAGCCAAGGTATGCAGCGGTCCACAGATACGCAGTATTTT
NA,TRBJ2-1,TRBV7-6,TRBD2,CASSSWTSGNADEQFF,TGTGCCAGCAGCTCTTGGACTAGCGGGAACGCGGATGAGCAGTTCTTC
NA,TRBJ2-7,TRBV4-2,NA,CASSQDLTSQSFTYEQYF,TGTGCCAGCAGCCAAGATCTAACTAGTCAATCATTTACCTACGAGCAGTACTTC
NA,TRBJ2-7,TRBV6-5,NA,CASSYAGGRDYEQYF,TGTGCCAGCAGTTACGCCGGGGGGCGCGACTACGAGCAGTACTTC
few,TRBJ1-2,TRBV30,NA,CAWKPLGVGGYTF,TGTGCCTGGAAGCCCCTAGGGGTTGGTGGCTACACCTTC
few,TRBJ1-1,TRBV11-2,TRBD1,CASSLVAGGLRTEAFF,TGTGCCAGCAGCTTGGTGGCAGGGGGCTTGAGAACTGAAGCTTTCTTT
few,TRBJ2-2,TRBV14,NA,CASGQDLGAGELFF,TGTGCCAGCGGCCAAGATCTAGGTGCCGGGGAGCTGTTTTTT
once,TRBJ2-2,TRBV6-5,NA,CASSYSGENTGELFF,TGTGCCAGCAGTTACTCAGGAGAGAACACCGGGGAGCTGTTTTTT
few,TRBJ1-2,TRBV30,NA,CACLTAGYGYTF,TGTGCCTGTCTGACGGCGGGGTATGGCTACACCTTC
few,TRBJ2-6,TRBV5-1,NA,CASSLVASGANVLTF,TGCGCCAGCAGCCTAGTAGCCTCCGGGGCCAACGTCCTGACTTTC
NA,TRBJ2-7,TRBV5-1,TRBD2,CASSLAVAGGTYDKQYF,TGCGCCAGCAGCTTGGCCGTTGCGGGAGGAACCTACGATAAGCAGTACTTC
many,TRBJ2-3,TRBV6-1,TRBD2,CASSGAGVGDTQYF,TGTGCCAGCAGTGGGGCGGGAGTGGGAGATACGCAGTATTTT
NA,TRBJ1-5,TRBV15,NA,CATSRTRTSGQPQHF,TGTGCCACCAGCAGAACTCGCACTTCCGGGCAGCCCCAGCATTTT
few,TRBJ2-6,TRBV18,NA,CASERGTGANVLTF,TGTGCCAGCGAAAGGGGTACTGGGGCCAACGTCCTGACTTTC
NA,TRBJ2-1,TRBV29-1,TRBD1,CSVAGTGYVEQFF,TGCAGCGTTGCTGGGACAGGGTATGTTGAGCAGTTCTTC
NA,TRBJ2-1,TRBV29-1,TRBD2,CSVEDGSGRGRYNEQFF,TGCAGCGTTGAAGATGGGAGCGGGAGGGGACGTTACAATGAGCAGTTCTTC
few,TRBJ2-1,TRBV14,NA,CASSQEPTPYNEQFF,TGTGCCAGCAGCCAAGAACCAACTCCCTACAATGAGCAGTTCTTC
NA,TRBJ2-7,TRBV4-1,NA,CASSHAAYDRNNPYEQYF,TGCGCCAGCAGCCACGCAGCTTACGACAGGAATAATCCCTACGAGCAGTACTTC
NA,TRBJ1-1,TRBV25-1,TRBD1,CASSLAKGAVRLKTEAFF,TGTGCCAGCAGCCTAGCCAAGGGGGCAGTTCGGCTGAAAACCGAAGCTTTCTTT
few,TRBJ1-1,TRBV5-1,TRBD1,CASSFQGAPNTEAFF,TGCGCCAGCAGCTTCCAGGGGGCGCCGAACACTGAAGCTTTCTTT
NA,TRBJ1-2,TRBV6-4,NA,CASSALLGGQDGYTF,TGTGCCAGCAGTGCCCTCTTGGGGGGGCAGGATGGCTACACCTTC
NA,TRBJ1-1,TRBV19,NA,CASSIVPGGGNTEAFF,TGTGCCAGTAGTATCGTCCCGGGAGGGGGGAACACTGAAGCTTTCTTT
NA,TRBJ1-1,TRBV9,NA,CASSVSSMNTEAFF,TGTGCCAGCAGCGTATCCAGTATGAACACTGAAGCTTTCTTT
few,TRBJ2-5,TRBV5-1,TRBD1,CASSFTGDVQETQYF,TGCGCCAGCAGCTTCACAGGGGATGTACAAGAGACCCAGTACTTC
NA,TRBJ1-2,TRBV2,NA,CASSTISGGYTF,TGTGCCAGCAGTACAATCTCTGGTGGCTACACCTTC
few,TRBJ2-7,TRBV11-2,TRBD2,CASSSRAGTSLYEQYF,TGTGCCAGCAGCTCCCGGGCGGGGACTAGCTTATACGAGCAGTACTTC
few,TRBJ1-4,TRBV6-1,NA,CASSEAGSEKLFF,TGTGCCAGCAGTGAAGCTGGGAGTGAAAAACTGTTTTTT
few,TRBJ2-7,TRBV13,NA,CASSLERGTSYEQYF,TGTGCCAGCAGCTTAGAACGGGGGACCTCCTACGAGCAGTACTTC
few,TRBJ2-1,TRBV11-2,TRBD2,CASSLEGSGRAKSYNEQFF,TGTGCCAGCAGCTTAGAAGGGAGCGGGAGGGCCAAATCCTACAATGAGCAGTTCTTC
many,TRBJ2-7,TRBV7-9,TRBD2,CASSSPRGLVEQYF,TGTGCCAGCAGCAGTCCCCGGGGACTAGTCGAGCAGTACTTC